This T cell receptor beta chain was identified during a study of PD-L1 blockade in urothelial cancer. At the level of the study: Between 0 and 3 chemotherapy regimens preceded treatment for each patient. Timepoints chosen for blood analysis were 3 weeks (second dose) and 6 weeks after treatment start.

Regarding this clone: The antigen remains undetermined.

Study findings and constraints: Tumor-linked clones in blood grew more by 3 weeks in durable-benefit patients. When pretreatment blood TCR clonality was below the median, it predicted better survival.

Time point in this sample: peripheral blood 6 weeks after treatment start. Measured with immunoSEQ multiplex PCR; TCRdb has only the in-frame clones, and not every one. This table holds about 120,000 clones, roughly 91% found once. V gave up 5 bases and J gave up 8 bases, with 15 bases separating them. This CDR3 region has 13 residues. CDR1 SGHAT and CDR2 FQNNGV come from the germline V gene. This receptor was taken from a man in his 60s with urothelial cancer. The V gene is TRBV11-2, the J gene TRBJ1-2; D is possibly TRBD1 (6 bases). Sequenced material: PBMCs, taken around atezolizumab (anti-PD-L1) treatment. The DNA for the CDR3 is TGTGCCAGCAGCCCCCCGTGGGGGGGCGGCTACACCTTC. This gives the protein CASSPPWGGGYTF.